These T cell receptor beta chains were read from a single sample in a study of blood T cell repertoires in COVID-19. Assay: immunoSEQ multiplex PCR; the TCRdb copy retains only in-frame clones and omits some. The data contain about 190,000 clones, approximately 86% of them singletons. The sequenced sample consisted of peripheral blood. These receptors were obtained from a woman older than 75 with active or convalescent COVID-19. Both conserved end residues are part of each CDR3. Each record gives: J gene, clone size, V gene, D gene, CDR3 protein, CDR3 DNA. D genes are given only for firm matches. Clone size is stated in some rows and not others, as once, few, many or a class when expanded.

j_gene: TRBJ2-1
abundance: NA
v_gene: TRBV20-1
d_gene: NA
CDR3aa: CSASSQNNEQFF
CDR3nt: TGCAGTGCTAGTTCTCAGAACAATGAGCAGTTCTTC

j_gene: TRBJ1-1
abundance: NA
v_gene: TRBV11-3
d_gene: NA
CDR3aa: CASSLRIQSGTEAFF
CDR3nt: TGTGCCAGCAGCTTACGCATCCAATCGGGGACTGAAGCTTTCTTT

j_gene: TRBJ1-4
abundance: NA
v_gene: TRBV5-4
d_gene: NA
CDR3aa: CASSLYGAGDEKLFF
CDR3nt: TGTGCCAGCAGCTTGTATGGGGCGGGAGATGAAAAACTGTTTTTT

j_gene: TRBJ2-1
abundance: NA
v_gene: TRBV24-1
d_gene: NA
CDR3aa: CATSESGVWGNEQFF
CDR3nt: TGTGCCACCAGTGAGTCGGGAGTGTGGGGCAATGAGCAGTTCTTC

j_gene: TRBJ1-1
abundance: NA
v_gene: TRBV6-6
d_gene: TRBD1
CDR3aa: CASSYSQGAGEAFF
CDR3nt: TGTGCCAGCAGTTACTCTCAGGGGGCGGGAGAAGCTTTCTTT

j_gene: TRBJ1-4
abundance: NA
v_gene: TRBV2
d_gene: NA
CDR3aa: CASSRGGNEKLFF
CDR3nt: TGTGCCAGCAGTCGGGGTGGTAATGAAAAACTGTTTTTT

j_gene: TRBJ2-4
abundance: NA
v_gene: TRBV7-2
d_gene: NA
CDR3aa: CASSLSSGIQYF
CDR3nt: TGTGCCAGCAGCTTATCATCAGGCATTCAGTACTTC

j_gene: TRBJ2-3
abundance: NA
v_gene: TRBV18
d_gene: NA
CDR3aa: CASSPLLWSKDTQYF
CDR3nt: TGTGCCAGCTCACCCTTACTTTGGTCCAAAGATACGCAGTATTTT

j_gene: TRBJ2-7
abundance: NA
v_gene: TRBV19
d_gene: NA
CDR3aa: CASRLTGSSYEQYF
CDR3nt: TGTGCCAGTAGGCTGACTGGGAGCTCCTACGAGCAGTACTTC

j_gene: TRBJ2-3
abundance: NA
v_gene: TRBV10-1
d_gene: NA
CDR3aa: CASSESASPTDTQYF
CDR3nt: TGCGCCAGCAGTGAGTCGGCTAGCCCCACAGATACGCAGTATTTT

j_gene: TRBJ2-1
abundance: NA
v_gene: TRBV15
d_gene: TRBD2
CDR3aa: CATSRVRGSGEQFF
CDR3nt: TGTGCCACCAGCAGAGTGCGCGGGAGCGGTGAGCAGTTCTTC

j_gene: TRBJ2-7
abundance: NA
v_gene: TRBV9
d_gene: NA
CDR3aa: CASSAARSSYEQYF
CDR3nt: TGTGCCAGCAGCGCCGCTAGGTCCTCCTACGAGCAGTACTTC

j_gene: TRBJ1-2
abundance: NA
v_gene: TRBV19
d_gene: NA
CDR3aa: CASSIPRGYGYTF
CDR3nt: TGTGCCAGTAGTATTCCGCGGGGGTATGGCTACACCTTC

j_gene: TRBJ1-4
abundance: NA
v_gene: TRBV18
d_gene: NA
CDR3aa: CASSPPWGGREKLFF
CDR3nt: TGTGCCAGCTCACCACCGTGGGGAGGACGTGAAAAACTGTTTTTT

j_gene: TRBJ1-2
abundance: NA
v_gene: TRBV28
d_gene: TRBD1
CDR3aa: CASVPGQGVGGYTF
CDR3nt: TGTGCCAGCGTTCCGGGACAGGGAGTGGGAGGCTACACCTTC

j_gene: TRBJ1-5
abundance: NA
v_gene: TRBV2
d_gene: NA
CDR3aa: CASSGDLSFQHF
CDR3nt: TGTGCCAGCAGTGGCGATCTGTCATTCCAGCATTTT

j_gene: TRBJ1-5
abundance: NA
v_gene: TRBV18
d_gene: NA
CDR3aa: CASSPRGSGNQPQHF
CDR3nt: TGTGCCAGCTCACCACGGGGTAGCGGCAATCAGCCCCAGCATTTT

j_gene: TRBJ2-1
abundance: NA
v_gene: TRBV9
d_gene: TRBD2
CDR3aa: CASSGTSGYNEQFF
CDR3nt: TGTGCCAGCAGCGGGACTAGCGGGTACAATGAGCAGTTCTTC

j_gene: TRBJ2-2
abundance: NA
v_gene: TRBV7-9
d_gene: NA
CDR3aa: CASSLDRYIGELFF
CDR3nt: TGTGCCAGCAGCTTAGACAGATACATCGGGGAGCTGTTTTTT

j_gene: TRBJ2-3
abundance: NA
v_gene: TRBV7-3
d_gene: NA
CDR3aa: CASSQSTDTQYF
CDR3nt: TGTGCCAGCAGCCAAAGCACAGATACGCAGTATTTT

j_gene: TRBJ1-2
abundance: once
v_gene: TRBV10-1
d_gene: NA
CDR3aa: CASSDGQNYGYTF
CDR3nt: TGCGCCAGCAGTGATGGACAAAACTATGGCTACACCTTC

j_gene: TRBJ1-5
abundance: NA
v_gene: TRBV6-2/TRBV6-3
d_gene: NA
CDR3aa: CASSYSAGQGRNQPQHF
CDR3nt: TGTGCCAGCAGTTACTCAGCCGGGCAGGGCAGGAATCAGCCCCAGCATTTT

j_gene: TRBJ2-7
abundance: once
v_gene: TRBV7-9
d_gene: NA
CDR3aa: CASSLTNYEQYF
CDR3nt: TGTGCCAGCAGCTTGACTAACTACGAGCAGTACTTC

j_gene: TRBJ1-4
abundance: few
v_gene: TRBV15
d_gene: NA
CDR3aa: CATSRDRQVTEKLFF
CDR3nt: TGTGCCACCAGCAGAGATCGACAGGTTACGGAAAAACTGTTTTTT

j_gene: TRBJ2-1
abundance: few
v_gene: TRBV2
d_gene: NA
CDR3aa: CASVYNEQFF
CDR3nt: TGTGCCAGCGTTTATAATGAGCAGTTCTTC

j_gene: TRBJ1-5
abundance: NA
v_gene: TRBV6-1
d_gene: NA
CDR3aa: CASSDDSLYSNQPQHF
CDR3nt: TGTGCCAGCAGTGATGACAGTCTATATAGCAATCAGCCCCAGCATTTT

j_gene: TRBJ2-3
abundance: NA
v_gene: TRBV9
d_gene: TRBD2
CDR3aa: CASSIRRTSGTDTQYF
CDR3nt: TGTGCCAGCAGCATCCGCCGGACTAGCGGGACGGATACGCAGTATTTT

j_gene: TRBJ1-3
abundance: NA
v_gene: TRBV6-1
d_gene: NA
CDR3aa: CASSEVGAPSGNTIYF
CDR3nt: TGTGCCAGCAGTGAAGTGGGGGCACCTTCTGGAAACACCATATATTTT

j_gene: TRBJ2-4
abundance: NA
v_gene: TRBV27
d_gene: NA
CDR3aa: CASSPRGLNIQYF
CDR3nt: TGTGCCAGCAGCCCTAGGGGGTTGAACATTCAGTACTTC

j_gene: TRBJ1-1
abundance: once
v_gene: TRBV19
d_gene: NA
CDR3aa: CASSVRVDTEAFF
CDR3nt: TGTGCCAGTAGTGTCAGGGTTGACACTGAAGCTTTCTTT

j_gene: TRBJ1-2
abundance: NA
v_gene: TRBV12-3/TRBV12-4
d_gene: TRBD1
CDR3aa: CASSLEGGRGYTF
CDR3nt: TGTGCCAGCAGTTTAGAAGGGGGCAGGGGCTACACCTTC

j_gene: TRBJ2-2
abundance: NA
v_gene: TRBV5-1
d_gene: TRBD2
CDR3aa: CASSLPGGTGELFF
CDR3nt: TGCGCCAGCAGCTTACCGGGAGGCACCGGGGAGCTGTTTTTT